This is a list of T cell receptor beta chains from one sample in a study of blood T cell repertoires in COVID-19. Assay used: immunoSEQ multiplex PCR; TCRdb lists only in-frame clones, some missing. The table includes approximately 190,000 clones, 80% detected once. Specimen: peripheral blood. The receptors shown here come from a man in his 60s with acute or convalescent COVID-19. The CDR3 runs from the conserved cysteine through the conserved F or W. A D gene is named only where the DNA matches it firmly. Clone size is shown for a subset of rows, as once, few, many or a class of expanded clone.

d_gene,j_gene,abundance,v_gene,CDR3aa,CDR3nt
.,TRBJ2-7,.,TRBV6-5,CASSYGWRGYEQYF,TGTGCCAGCAGTTATGGTTGGCGGGGCTACGAGCAGTACTTC
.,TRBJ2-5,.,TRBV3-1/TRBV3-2,CASSQARETQYF,TGTGCCAGCAGCCAAGCCCGGGAGACCCAGTACTTC
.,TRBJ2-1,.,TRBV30,CAWSARRTGFYNEQFF,TGTGCCTGGAGCGCTAGACGGACTGGCTTCTACAATGAGCAGTTCTTC
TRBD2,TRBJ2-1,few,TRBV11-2,CASSLGSDWSGGAGEQFF,TGTGCCAGCAGCTTAGGCTCCGATTGGAGCGGGGGGGCCGGAGAGCAGTTCTTC
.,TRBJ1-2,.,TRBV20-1,CQPGGASGYTF,TGCCAACCGGGGGGCGCGAGTGGCTACACCTTC
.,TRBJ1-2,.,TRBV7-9,CASSLTSLSNYGYTF,TGTGCCAGCAGCTTAACTTCCCTAAGTAACTATGGCTACACCTTC
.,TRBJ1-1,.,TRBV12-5,CASGLQGINTEAFF,TGTGCTAGTGGACTACAGGGAATCAACACTGAAGCTTTCTTT
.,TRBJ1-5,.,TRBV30,CAWKPGPHPLAAQHF,TGTGCCTGGAAACCGGGACCCCACCCCTTAGCGGCCCAGCATTTT
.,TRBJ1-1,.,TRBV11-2,CASSPIYGGTEAFF,TGTGCCAGCAGCCCCATCTACGGGGGCACTGAAGCTTTCTTT
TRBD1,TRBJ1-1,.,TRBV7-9,CASSLFGQANTEAFF,TGTGCCAGCAGCTTATTCGGACAGGCGAACACTGAAGCTTTCTTT
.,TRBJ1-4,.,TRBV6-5,CASSTGTFSGEKLFF,TGTGCCAGCAGTACTGGGACATTTTCGGGGGAAAAACTGTTTTTT
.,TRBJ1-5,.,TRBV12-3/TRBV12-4,CASSDRRGPQHF,TGTGCCAGCAGTGACCGACGAGGACCCCAGCATTTT
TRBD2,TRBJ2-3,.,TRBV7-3,CASSWGLAGGPNTQYF,TGTGCCAGCAGCTGGGGACTAGCGGGAGGTCCAAATACGCAGTATTTT
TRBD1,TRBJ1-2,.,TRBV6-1,CASSGERDSLNYGYTF,TGTGCCAGCAGTGGGGAAAGGGACAGCCTTAACTATGGCTACACCTTC
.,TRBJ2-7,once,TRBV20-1,CSASRGGPYEQYF,TGCAGTGCTAGTAGGGGGGGCCCCTACGAGCAGTACTTC
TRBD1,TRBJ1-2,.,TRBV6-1,CASSESPLQGAGGYTF,TGTGCCAGCAGTGAAAGCCCCTTACAGGGGGCGGGGGGCTACACCTTC
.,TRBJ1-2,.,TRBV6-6,CASSSSGAFYGYTF,TGTGCCAGCAGTTCCTCGGGGGCGTTCTATGGCTACACCTTC
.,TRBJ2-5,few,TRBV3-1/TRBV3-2,CASSQGTMETQYF,TGTGCCAGCAGCCAAGGGACTATGGAGACCCAGTACTTC
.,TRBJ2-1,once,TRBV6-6,CASSYWGTGNEQFF,TGTGCCAGCAGTTACTGGGGGACTGGCAATGAGCAGTTCTTC
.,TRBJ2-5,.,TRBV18,CASSPSGPAFQETQYF,TGTGCCAGCTCACCGTCAGGGCCCGCTTTTCAAGAGACCCAGTACTTC
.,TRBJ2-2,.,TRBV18,CASSPTRGGGELFF,TGTGCCAGCTCACCAACCAGAGGAGGCGGGGAGCTGTTTTTT
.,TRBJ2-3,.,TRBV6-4,CASSGSTSSTQYF,TGTGCCAGCAGTGGATCGACTAGTTCTACGCAGTATTTT
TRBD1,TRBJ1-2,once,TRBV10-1,CASSERRDRGRYYGYTF,TGCGCCAGCAGTGAACGCCGGGACAGGGGGCGATACTATGGCTACACCTTC
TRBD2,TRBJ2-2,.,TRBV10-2,CASSRAGGNTGELFF,TGCGCCAGCAGTCGAGCGGGGGGAAACACCGGGGAGCTGTTTTTT
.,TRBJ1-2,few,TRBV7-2,CASRPGGGAVYGYTF,TGTGCCAGCAGACCAGGAGGGGGGGCGGTCTATGGCTACACCTTC
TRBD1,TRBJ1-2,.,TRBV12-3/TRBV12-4,CASSSTGDYGYTF,TGTGCCAGCAGTTCAACAGGGGACTATGGCTACACCTTC
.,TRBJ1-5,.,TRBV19,CASSIGSGAGQPQHF,TGTGCCAGTAGTATAGGGTCAGGGGCAGGTCAGCCCCAGCATTTT
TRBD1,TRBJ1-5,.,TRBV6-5,CASSRDRSNQPQHF,TGTGCCAGCAGTAGGGACAGGAGCAATCAGCCCCAGCATTTT
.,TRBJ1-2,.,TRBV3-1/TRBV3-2,CASSPDGDYGYTF,TGTGCCAGCAGCCCGGACGGGGACTATGGCTACACCTTC